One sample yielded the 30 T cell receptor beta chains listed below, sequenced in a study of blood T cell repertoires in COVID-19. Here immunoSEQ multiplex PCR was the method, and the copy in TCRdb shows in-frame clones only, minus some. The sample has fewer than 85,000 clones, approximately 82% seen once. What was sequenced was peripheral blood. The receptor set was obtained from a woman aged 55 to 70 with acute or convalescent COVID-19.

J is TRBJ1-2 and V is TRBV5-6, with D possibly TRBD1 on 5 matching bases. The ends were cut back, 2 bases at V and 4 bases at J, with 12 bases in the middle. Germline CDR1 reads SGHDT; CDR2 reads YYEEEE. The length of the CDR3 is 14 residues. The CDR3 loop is CASSFSPDSYGYTF. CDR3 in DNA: TGTGCCAGCAGCTTTAGTCCCGACAGCTATGGCTACACCTTC.

The CDR3 spells CASSLIPVQETQYF. The CDR3 DNA sequence: TGTGCCAGCAGCTTGATCCCAGTCCAAGAGACCCAGTACTTC. The chain uses TRBV5-6 and TRBJ2-5; D gene unclear. The CDR3 covers 14 residues. Trimming cost V 1 base and J 1 base, with 8 bases left between them. Germline V gene lookup returns CDR1 SGHDT and CDR2 YYEEEE.

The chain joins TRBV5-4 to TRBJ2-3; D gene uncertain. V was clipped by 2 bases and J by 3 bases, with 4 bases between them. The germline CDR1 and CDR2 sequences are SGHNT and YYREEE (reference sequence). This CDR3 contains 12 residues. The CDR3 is CASSFNTDTQYF. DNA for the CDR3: TGTGCCAGCAGCTTCAATACAGATACGCAGTATTTT.

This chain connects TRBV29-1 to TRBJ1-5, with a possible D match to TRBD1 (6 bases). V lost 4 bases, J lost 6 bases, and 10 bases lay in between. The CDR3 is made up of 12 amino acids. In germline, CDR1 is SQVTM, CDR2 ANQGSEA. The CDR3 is CSVGAQGQPQHF. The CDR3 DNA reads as TGCAGCGTTGGAGCACAGGGTCAGCCCCAGCATTTT.

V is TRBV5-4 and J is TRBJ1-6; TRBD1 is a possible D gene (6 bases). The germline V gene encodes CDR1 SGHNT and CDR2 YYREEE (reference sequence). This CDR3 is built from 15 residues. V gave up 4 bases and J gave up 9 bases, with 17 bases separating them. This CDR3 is CASSPKRTEGSPLHF. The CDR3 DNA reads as TGTGCCAGCAGCCCTAAAAGGACAGAGGGTTCACCCCTCCACTTT. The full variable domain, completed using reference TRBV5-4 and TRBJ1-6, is ETGVTQSPTHLIKTRGQQVTLRCSSQSGHNTVSWYQQALGQGPQFIFQYYREEENGRGNFPPRFSGLQFPNYSSELNVNALELDDSALYLCASSPKRTEGSPLHFGNGTRLTVT.

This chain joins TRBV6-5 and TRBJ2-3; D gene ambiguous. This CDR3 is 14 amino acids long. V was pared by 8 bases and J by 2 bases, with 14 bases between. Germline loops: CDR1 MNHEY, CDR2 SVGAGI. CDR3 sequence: CASAGARFTDTQYF. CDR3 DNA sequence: TGTGCCAGCGCCGGAGCCCGGTTCACAGATACGCAGTATTTT.

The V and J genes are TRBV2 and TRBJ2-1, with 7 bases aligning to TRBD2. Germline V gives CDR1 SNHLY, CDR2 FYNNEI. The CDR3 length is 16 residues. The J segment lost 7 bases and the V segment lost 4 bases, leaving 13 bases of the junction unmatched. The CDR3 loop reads CASSAYFGGSGNEQFF. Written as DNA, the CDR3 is TGTGCCAGCAGTGCCTACTTTGGCGGGAGTGGGAATGAGCAGTTCTTC.

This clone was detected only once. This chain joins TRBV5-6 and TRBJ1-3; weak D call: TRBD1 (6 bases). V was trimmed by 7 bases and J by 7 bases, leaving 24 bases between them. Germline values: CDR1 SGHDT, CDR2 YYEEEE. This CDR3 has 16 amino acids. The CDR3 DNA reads TGTGCCAGCTTATATTCCACAGGGCAAATTGGGAACACCATATATTTT. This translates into CASLYSTGQIGNTIYF. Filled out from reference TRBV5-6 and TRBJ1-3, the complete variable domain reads DAGVTQSPTHLIKTRGQQVTLRCSPKSGHDTVSWYQQALGQGPQFIFQYYEEEERQRGNFPDRFSGHQFPNYSSELNVNALLLGDSALYLCASLYSTGQIGNTIYFGEGSWLTVV.

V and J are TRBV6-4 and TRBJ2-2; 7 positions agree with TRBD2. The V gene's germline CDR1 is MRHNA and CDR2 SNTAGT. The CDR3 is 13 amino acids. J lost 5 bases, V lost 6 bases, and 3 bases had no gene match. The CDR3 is CASSGGTTGELFF. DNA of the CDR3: TGTGCCAGCAGCGGGGGGACTACCGGGGAGCTGTTTTTT.

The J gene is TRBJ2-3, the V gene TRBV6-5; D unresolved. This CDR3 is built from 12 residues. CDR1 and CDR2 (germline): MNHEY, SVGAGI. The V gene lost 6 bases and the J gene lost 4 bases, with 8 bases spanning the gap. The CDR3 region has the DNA TGTGCCAGCAGGAGAATTTCAGATACGCAGTATTTT. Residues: CASRRISDTQYF.

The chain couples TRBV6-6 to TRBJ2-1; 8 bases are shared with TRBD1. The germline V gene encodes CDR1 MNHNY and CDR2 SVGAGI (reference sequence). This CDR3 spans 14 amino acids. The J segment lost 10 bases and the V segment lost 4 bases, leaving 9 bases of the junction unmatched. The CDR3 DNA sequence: TGTGCCAGCAGTTCCTTACAGGGGGGCCAGGAGCAGTTCTTC. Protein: CASSSLQGGQEQFF.

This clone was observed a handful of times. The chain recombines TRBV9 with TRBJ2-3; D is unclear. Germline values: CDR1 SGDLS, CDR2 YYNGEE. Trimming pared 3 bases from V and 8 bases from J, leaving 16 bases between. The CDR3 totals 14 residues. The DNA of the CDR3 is TGTGCCAGCAGCGCAGACACTTCCTTCGGTACGCAGTATTTT. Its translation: CASSADTSFGTQYF.

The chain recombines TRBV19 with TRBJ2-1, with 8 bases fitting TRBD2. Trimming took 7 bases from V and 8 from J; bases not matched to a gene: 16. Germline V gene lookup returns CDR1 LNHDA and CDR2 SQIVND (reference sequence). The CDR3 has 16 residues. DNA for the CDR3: TGTGCCAGTAACTCGGGCGGGGGGCGCCCCGCGGATGAGCAGTTCTTC. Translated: CASNSGGGRPADEQFF.

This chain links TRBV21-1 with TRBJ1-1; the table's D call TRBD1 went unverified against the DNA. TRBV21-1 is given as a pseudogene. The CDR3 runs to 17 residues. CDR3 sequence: CASSKVGDRGPGTEAFF. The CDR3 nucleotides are TGTGCCAGCAGCAAAGTAGGCGACAGGGGGCCAGGCACTGAAGCTTTCTTT.

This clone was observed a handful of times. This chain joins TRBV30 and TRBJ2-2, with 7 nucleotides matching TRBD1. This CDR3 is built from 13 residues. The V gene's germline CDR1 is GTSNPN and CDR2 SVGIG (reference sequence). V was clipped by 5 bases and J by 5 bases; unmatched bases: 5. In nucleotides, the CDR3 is TGTGCCTGGGAACCGACAGGGACCGGGGAGCTGTTTTTT. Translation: CAWEPTGTGELFF.

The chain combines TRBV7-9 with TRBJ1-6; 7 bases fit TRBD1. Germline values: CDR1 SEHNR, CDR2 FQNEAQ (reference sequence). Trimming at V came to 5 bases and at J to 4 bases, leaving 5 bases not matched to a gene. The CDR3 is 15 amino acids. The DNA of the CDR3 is TGTGCCAGCAGCCTCCAGACAGGGTATAATTCACCCCTCCACTTT. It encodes CASSLQTGYNSPLHF.

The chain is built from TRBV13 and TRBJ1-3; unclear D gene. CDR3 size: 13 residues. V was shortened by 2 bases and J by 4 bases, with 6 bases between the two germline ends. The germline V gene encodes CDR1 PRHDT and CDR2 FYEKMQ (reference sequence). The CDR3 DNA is TGTGCCAGCAGCTTATTACAGGGAAACACCATATATTTT. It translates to CASSLLQGNTIYF.

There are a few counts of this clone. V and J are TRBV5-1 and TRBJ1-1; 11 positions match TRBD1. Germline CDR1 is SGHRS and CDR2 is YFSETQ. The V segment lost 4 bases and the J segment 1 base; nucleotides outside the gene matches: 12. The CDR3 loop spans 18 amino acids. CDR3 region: CASSPLGGTGGGNTEAFF. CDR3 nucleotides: TGCGCCAGCAGCCCCCTCGGGGGGACAGGGGGGGGGAACACTGAAGCTTTCTTT.

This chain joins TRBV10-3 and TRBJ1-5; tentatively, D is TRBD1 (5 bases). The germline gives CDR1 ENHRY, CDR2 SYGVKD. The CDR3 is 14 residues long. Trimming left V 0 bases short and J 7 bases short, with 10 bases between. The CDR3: CAISESLGVQPQHF. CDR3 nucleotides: TGTGCCATCAGTGAGTCCTTAGGGGTACAGCCCCAGCATTTT.

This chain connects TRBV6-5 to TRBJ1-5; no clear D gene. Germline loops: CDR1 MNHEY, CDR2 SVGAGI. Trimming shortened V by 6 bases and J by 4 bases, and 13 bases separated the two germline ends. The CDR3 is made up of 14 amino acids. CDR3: CASSPPPGNQPQHF. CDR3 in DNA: TGTGCCAGCAGCCCCCCCCCGGGAAATCAGCCCCAGCATTTT.

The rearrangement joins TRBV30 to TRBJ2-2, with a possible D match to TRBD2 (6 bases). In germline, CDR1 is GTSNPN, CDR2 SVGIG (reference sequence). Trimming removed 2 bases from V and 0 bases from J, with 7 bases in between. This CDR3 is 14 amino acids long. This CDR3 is CAWSRLANTGELFF. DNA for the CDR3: TGTGCCTGGAGTAGACTAGCGAACACCGGGGAGCTGTTTTTT.

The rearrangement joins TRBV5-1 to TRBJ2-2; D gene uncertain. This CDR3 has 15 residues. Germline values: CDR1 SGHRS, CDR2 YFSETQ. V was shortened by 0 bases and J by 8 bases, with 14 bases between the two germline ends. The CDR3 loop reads CASSLVARFGGELFF. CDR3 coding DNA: TGCGCCAGCAGCTTGGTCGCGCGATTCGGGGGGGAGCTGTTTTTT.

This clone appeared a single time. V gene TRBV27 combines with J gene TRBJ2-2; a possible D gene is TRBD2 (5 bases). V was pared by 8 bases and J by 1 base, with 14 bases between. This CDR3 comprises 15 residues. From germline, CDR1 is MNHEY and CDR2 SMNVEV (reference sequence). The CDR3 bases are TGTGCCAGCCTAACCGGACTGCAGAACACCGGGGAGCTGTTTTTT. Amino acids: CASLTGLQNTGELFF.

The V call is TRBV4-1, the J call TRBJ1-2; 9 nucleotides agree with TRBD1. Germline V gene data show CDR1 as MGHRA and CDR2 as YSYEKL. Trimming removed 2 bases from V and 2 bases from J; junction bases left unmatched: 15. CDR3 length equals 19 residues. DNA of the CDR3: TGCGCCAGCAGCCAAACTCCGCCGGGACAGGGAGCCTCCAACTATGGCTACACCTTC. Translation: CASSQTPPGQGASNYGYTF.

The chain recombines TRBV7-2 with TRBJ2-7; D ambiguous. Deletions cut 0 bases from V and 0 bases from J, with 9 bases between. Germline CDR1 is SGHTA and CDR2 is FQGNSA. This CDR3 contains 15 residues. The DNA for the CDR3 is TGTGCCAGCAGCTTAGCGCTGGCCCACTCCTACGAGCAGTACTTC. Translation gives CASSLALAHSYEQYF.

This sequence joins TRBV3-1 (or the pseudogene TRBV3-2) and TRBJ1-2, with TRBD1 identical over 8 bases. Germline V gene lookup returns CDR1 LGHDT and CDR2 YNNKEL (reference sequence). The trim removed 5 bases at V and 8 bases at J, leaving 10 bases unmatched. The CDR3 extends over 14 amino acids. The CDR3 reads CASSTRQGLVGYTF. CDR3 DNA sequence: TGTGCCAGCAGCACCCGACAGGGGTTGGTGGGCTACACCTTC.

DNA of the CDR3: TGTGCCAGCCCAATTCAGGAGGGCGGGGGCTACACCTTC. This translates into CASPIQEGGGYTF. The chain carries TRBV5-4 and TRBJ1-2, with D unclear. Per germline, CDR1 SGHNT and CDR2 YYREEE (reference sequence). The CDR3 extends over 13 amino acids. Trimming took off 7 bases at V and 8 bases at J, with 18 bases between the two ends.

CDR3 sequence: CASSYPGGGYTF. DNA of the CDR3: TGTGCCAGCAGTTACCCGGGAGGAGGCTACACCTTC. The V call is TRBV6-2 or TRBV6-3, the J call TRBJ1-2, with no clear D. V lost 2 bases, J lost 8 bases, and 9 bases lay in between. The CDR3 consists of 12 residues. From germline, CDR1 is MNHEY and CDR2 SVGEGT.

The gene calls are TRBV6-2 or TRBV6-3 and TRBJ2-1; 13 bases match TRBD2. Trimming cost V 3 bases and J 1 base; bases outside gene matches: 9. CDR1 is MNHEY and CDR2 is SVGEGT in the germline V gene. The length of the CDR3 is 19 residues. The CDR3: CASSYPLAGGPESYNEQFF. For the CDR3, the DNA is TGTGCCAGCAGTTATCCACTAGCGGGGGGGCCTGAATCCTACAATGAGCAGTTCTTC.

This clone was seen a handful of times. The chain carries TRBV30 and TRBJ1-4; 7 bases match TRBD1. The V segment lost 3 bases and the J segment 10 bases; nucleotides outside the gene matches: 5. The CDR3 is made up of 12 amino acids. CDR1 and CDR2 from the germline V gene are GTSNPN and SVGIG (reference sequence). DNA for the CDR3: TGTGCCTGGAGCCCAGGGGGGAGAAAACTGTTTTTT. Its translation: CAWSPGGRKLFF.